Presented here are 27 T cell receptor beta chains from one specimen sequenced in a study of type 1 and type 2 diabetes patients. Amplification started from genomic DNA. Multiplex PCR with 30 forward and 13 reverse primers amplified the TCR beta CDR3. Each CDR3 protein gets one entry after TCRdb re-called the multiplex PCR reads with MiXCR. The table shows 250,000 to 300,000 distinct CDR3 sequences, with roughly 50% occurring only once. Specimen: peripheral blood mononuclear cells (PBMCs). These receptors all come from a man aged 18-30 years with type 2 diabetes.

In its sample, this clonotype was seen many times. This chain connects TRBV24-1 to TRBJ1-4; a weak D match, TRBD1 (5 bases). CDR3 length: 15 residues. With 6 bases removed from V and 6 bases from J, the gap between germline ends came to 16 bases. The germline V gene encodes CDR1 KGHDR and CDR2 SFDVKD. The CDR3 DNA follows: TGTGCCACCAGTCGAGGGGAGTCGGAGTATGAAAAACTGTTTTTT. Its translation: CATSRGESEYEKLFF.

The gene calls are TRBV15 and TRBJ2-7; 11 positions match TRBD2. CDR1 and CDR2 (germline): LNHNV, YYDKDF (reference sequence). Germline trimming cut 0 bases from V and 6 bases from J; bases unmatched to any gene: 4. The CDR3 totals 15 residues. CDR3 coding DNA: TGTGCCACCAGCAGAGATTGGCTAGCGGGAGGCGAGCAGTACTTC. As protein: CATSRDWLAGGEQYF.

This clonotype was observed a few times. The chain uses TRBV19 and TRBJ1-4; D may be TRBD1 (6 bases). The CDR3 length is 15 residues. Germline V gives CDR1 LNHDA, CDR2 SQIVND (reference sequence). V dropped 5 bases and J dropped 1 base, with 11 bases sitting between them. DNA of the CDR3: TGTGCCAGTAGTGTTACAGGGCGAACTAATGAAAAACTGTTTTTT. Protein: CASSVTGRTNEKLFF.

This clonotype was observed a handful of times. Mismatch with germline at one junction end may stem from a read error. The genes are TRBV15 and TRBJ2-5; D might be TRBD1 (5 bases). The CDR3 covers 15 residues. Germline CDR1 and CDR2: LNHNV and YYDKDF (reference sequence). This CDR3 is CATSPTKDTQETQHF. The CDR3 coding sequence is TGTGCCACCAGCCCGACGAAGGACACACAAGAGACCCAGCACTTC.

This clonotype has a handful of counts. This chain connects TRBV27 to TRBJ2-1; 12 nucleotides agree with TRBD1. V lost 5 bases to trimming and J lost 4 bases; unmatched junction nucleotides: 6. The germline CDR1 and CDR2 sequences are MNHEY and SMNVEV (reference sequence). The CDR3 is 16 residues long. The CDR3 nucleotides read TGTGCCAGCAGTCCAGGGACAGGGGGCCCATACAATGAGCAGTTCTTC. It codes for CASSPGTGGPYNEQFF.

This clonotype was detected a few times. The J gene is TRBJ2-7, the V gene TRBV12-5; 7 nucleotides align to TRBD1. The CDR3 length is 13 residues. The germline V gene encodes CDR1 LGHNT and CDR2 FRNRAP. V lost 6 bases to trimming and J lost 3 bases; unmatched junction nucleotides: 5. The CDR3 DNA follows: TGTGCTAGTGGAACAGGGGTAAGCTACGAGCAGTACTTC. It encodes CASGTGVSYEQYF.

The chain has TRBV19 and TRBJ1-5, with a weak D call TRBD1 (5 bases). V lost 5 bases, J lost 7 bases, and 21 bases lay in between. This CDR3 comprises 16 residues. Germline-derived CDR1 and CDR2 are LNHDA and SQIVND (reference sequence). In DNA, the CDR3 is TGTGCCAGTAGTCTCCTGGGGACGGGGAGACCGCAGCCCCAGCATTTT. This encodes CASSLLGTGRPQPQHF.

V gene TRBV28 combines with J gene TRBJ2-5, with TRBD2 as a possible D gene (6 bases). Germline CDR1 and CDR2: MDHEN and SYDVKM. Trimming left V 8 bases short and J 2 bases short, with 12 bases between. This CDR3 comprises 13 residues. The CDR3 DNA follows: TGTGCCAGCTTTGGCGGGGATCAAGAGACCCAGTACTTC. Translating it yields CASFGGDQETQYF.

This chain links TRBV6-5 with TRBJ2-7; 8 positions match TRBD2. Gene TRBJ2-5 matches the end of the DNA better, so the J call may be wrong. Germline V CDR1 and CDR2: MNHEY, SVGAGI. The CDR3 is 15 amino acids. The CDR3 nucleotides read TGTGCCAGCAGAGACGGGGGGGCCGGTGGGGAGACCCAGTACTTC. Translating gives CASRDGGAGGETQYF.

This clonotype was observed many times. The chain joins TRBV19 to TRBJ2-7; D may be TRBD2 (5 bases). The germline gives CDR1 LNHDA, CDR2 SQIVND (reference sequence). The CDR3 sequence is 13 residues long. Trimming left V 6 bases short and J 2 bases short, with 11 bases between. For the CDR3, the DNA is TGTGCCAGTAGGGATAGCGAGACCTACGAGCAGTACTTC. Its protein is CASRDSETYEQYF.

The V and J genes are TRBV19 and TRBJ2-7, with D perhaps matching TRBD1 (7 bases). In germline, CDR1 is LNHDA, CDR2 SQIVND (reference sequence). This CDR3 has 16 amino acids. Trimming left V 3 bases short and J 0 bases short, with 15 bases between. The CDR3 protein is CASSIMEGASSYEQYF. In DNA form, the CDR3 reads TGTGCCAGTAGTATCATGGAGGGGGCAAGCTCCTACGAGCAGTACTTC.

The chain combines TRBV4-3 with TRBJ1-2; D is unclear. From germline, CDR1 is LGHNA and CDR2 YSLEER. The CDR3 has 15 amino acids. Deletions cut 0 bases from V and 6 bases from J, with 14 bases between. CDR3 nucleotides: TGCGCCAGCAGCCAAGATCTGACGGGTTGGAATGGCTACACCTTC. It codes for CASSQDLTGWNGYTF.

The gene calls are TRBV7-2 and TRBJ2-1; tentatively, D is TRBD1 or TRBD2 (5 bases each). The V end was cut by 5 bases, the J end by 6 bases, with 14 bases between. Germline V CDR1 and CDR2: SGHTA, FQGNSA. This CDR3 contains 14 residues. The CDR3 loop reads CASSPDGAFNEQFF. In DNA, the CDR3 is TGTGCCAGCAGCCCGGACGGGGCGTTCAATGAGCAGTTCTTC.

This clonotype was detected a few times. The gene calls are TRBV2 and TRBJ1-4, with TRBD1 as a possible D gene (6 bases). Trimming shortened V by 8 bases and J by 4 bases, and 11 bases separated the two germline ends. This CDR3 region has 13 residues. The germline CDR1 and CDR2 sequences are SNHLY and FYNNEI. CDR3 DNA sequence: TGTGCCAGCCAGGACAGCCGTAATGAAAAACTGTTTTTT. Residues: CASQDSRNEKLFF.

The gene calls are TRBV9 and TRBJ1-2; the D is unclear. Germline CDR1 is SGDLS and CDR2 is YYNGEE. This CDR3 has 16 residues. V was trimmed by 0 bases and J by 0 bases, leaving 12 bases between them. CDR3 sequence reads: CASSVAGDPANYGYTF. Written as DNA, the CDR3 is TGTGCCAGCAGCGTAGCTGGAGATCCAGCTAACTATGGCTACACCTTC.

This chain connects TRBV2 to TRBJ1-2, with D unresolved. V dropped 1 base and J dropped 0 bases, with 15 bases sitting between them. In germline, CDR1 is SNHLY, CDR2 FYNNEI. CDR3 size: 17 residues. Written as DNA, the CDR3 is TGTGCCAGCAGTGAAGAGTCTTACAAAACCGCTAACTATGGCTACACCTTC. Translation gives CASSEESYKTANYGYTF.

This clonotype has more than one count but fewer than ten. The J gene is TRBJ1-1, the V gene TRBV7-9; D ambiguous. Germline loops: CDR1 SEHNR, CDR2 FQNEAQ (reference sequence). CDR3 length: 14 residues. V lost 1 base and J 5 bases, leaving 11 bases between the germline ends. CDR3 region: CASSLEGVGTEAFF. DNA of the CDR3: TGTGCCAGCAGCTTAGAGGGAGTGGGGACTGAAGCTTTCTTT.

This chain joins TRBV12-3 or TRBV12-4 and TRBJ2-1; 8 bases align to TRBD2. The CDR3 has 15 amino acids. The V segment lost 6 bases and the J segment 1 base; nucleotides outside the gene matches: 5. CDR3 bases: TGTGCCAGCAGGGCGGAGCGGGGGTCCTACAATGAGCAGTTCTTC. This translates into CASRAERGSYNEQFF.

The V gene is TRBV28, the J gene TRBJ1-4; D is ambiguous. This CDR3 has 14 amino acids. V dropped 6 bases and J dropped 7 bases, with 15 bases sitting between them. Germline CDR1 reads MDHEN; CDR2 reads SYDVKM. CDR3 loop: CASRESGPGEKLFF. In DNA, the CDR3 is TGTGCCAGCAGGGAGTCAGGTCCGGGTGAAAAACTGTTTTTT.

This clonotype was observed a few times. The CDR3 reads CSVWHGRVFSYEQYF. CDR3 DNA sequence: TGCAGTGTTTGGCACGGGAGGGTCTTCTCCTACGAGCAGTACTTC. The chain couples TRBV20-1 to TRBJ2-7; 8 nucleotides agree with TRBD2. Germline V CDR1 and CDR2: DFQATT, SNEGSKA (reference sequence). V gave up 7 bases and J gave up 0 bases; unmatched junction bases: 11. The CDR3 runs 15 residues.

Points on this clonotype: One end of the junction is discordant with germline, which a read error may explain. The chain couples TRBV29-1 to TRBJ2-7, with a tentative D call TRBD2 (6 bases). This CDR3 has 10 residues. The germline V gene encodes CDR1 SQVTM and CDR2 ANQGSEA. The CDR3 reads CNVGGNEQYF. The CDR3 DNA follows: TGCAACGTTGGCGGGAACGAGCAGTACTTC.

The genes are TRBV7-3 and TRBJ2-7; D ambiguous. Germline CDR1 and CDR2: SGHTA and FQGTGA. The V end lost 3 bases, the J end lost 3 bases, and 15 bases lay between the germline ends. The CDR3 runs to 15 residues. This CDR3 reads CASSFYEDAYYEQYF. CDR3 coding DNA: TGTGCCAGCAGCTTTTATGAGGACGCTTACTACGAGCAGTACTTC.

V gene TRBV30 combines with J gene TRBJ2-2; D remains ambiguous. V shed 0 bases and J shed 4 bases, with 9 bases lying between them. Per germline, CDR1 GTSNPN and CDR2 SVGIG (reference sequence). The CDR3 has 14 residues. CDR3 nucleotides: TGTGCCTGGAGTGTGATGGGGATCACCGGGGAGCTGTTTTTT. Translating gives CAWSVMGITGELFF. Filled out from reference TRBV30 and TRBJ2-2, the complete variable domain reads SQTIHQWPATLVQPVGSPLSLECTVEGTSNPNLYWYRQAAGRGLQLLFYSVGIGQISSEVPQNLSASRPQDRQFILSSKKLLLSDSGFYLCAWSVMGITGELFFGEGSRLTVL.

In DNA, the CDR3 is TGTGCCATCAGTGATGTGGGGGCGGCCTACGAGCAGTACTTC. It is translated as CAISDVGAAYEQYF. The chain combines TRBV10-3 with TRBJ2-7; perhaps TRBD1 as D (6 bases). This CDR3 region has 14 residues. V lost 3 bases to trimming and J lost 2 bases, with 11 bases between them. CDR1 and CDR2 from the germline V gene are ENHRY and SYGVKD.

This chain uses TRBV19 with TRBJ1-1; tentative D call: TRBD2 (7 bases). The DNA end is a closer match to TRBJ2-3, so the J assignment may be wrong. Germline CDR1 and CDR2: LNHDA and SQIVND (reference sequence). The CDR3 loop spans 14 amino acids. The CDR3, as DNA: TGTGCCAGCAGCTTAGGCCGGGGGGCCGTCCCGCAGTATTTT. Translated, it gives CASSLGRGAVPQYF.

The gene calls are TRBV20-1 and TRBJ2-1, with D tentatively TRBD1 (5 bases). The germline V gene encodes CDR1 DFQATT and CDR2 SNEGSKA (reference sequence). V lost 4 bases and J 8 bases, leaving 24 bases between the germline ends. The CDR3 totals 16 residues. The CDR3 loop reads CSANRLFERLDHEQFF. The CDR3 coding sequence is TGCAGTGCTAACAGGCTCTTTGAGAGGCTAGACCATGAGCAGTTCTTC.

A remark on this clonotype: The junction and the germline gene differ at one end; a read error may be behind it. The rearrangement links TRBV7-3 to TRBJ2-2, with D unresolved. The CDR3 is 13 residues long. Germline V gene data show CDR1 as SGHTA and CDR2 as FQGTGA. The CDR3, as DNA: TGTGCCAGCGGGCAGGAAAACATCGGGGAGCTGTTTTTT. Translated: CASGQENIGELFF.